These 5 T cell receptor beta chains originate from one sample sequenced in a study of blood T cell repertoires in COVID-19. The protocol was immunoSEQ multiplex PCR, while the TCRdb copy is restricted to in-frame clones and leaves out a portion. This table holds roughly 95,000 clones, around 82% found once. The sample taken for sequencing was peripheral blood. These receptors were taken from a man in his fifties with active or convalescent COVID-19.

CDR3 region: CASSFTGNVRNEQYF. CDR3 bases: TGTGCCAGTAGTTTCACAGGGAATGTCCGGAACGAGCAGTACTTC. This chain joins TRBV19 and TRBJ2-7, with D maybe TRBD1 (6 bases). The germline gives CDR1 LNHDA, CDR2 SQIVND (reference sequence). This CDR3 has 15 amino acids. Trimming pared 5 bases from V and 5 bases from J, leaving 19 bases between.

The chain has TRBV25-1 and TRBJ2-5; 11 nucleotides agree with TRBD1. The trim removed 8 bases at V and 6 bases at J, leaving 5 bases unmatched. The CDR3 has 13 amino acids. CDR1 MGHDK and CDR2 SYGVNS come from the germline V gene. The CDR3 here is CASSGTGGQTQYF. In DNA form, the CDR3 reads TGTGCCAGCTCAGGGACAGGGGGACAGACCCAGTACTTC. Supplemented by reference TRBV25-1 and TRBJ2-5, the full variable domain reads EADIYQTPRYLVIGTGKKITLECSQTMGHDKMYWYQQDPGMELHLIHYSYGVNSTEKGDLSSESTVSRIRTEHFPLTLESARPSHTSQYLCASSGTGGQTQYFGPGTRLLVL.

The chain has TRBV16 and TRBJ1-2, with D possibly TRBD1 on 6 matching bases. Germline V gene data show CDR1 as KGHSY and CDR2 as FQNENV. V gave up 0 bases and J gave up 8 bases, with 13 bases separating them. This CDR3 is built from 14 residues. CDR3 sequence: CASSQSRGQGGYTF. CDR3 in DNA: TGTGCCAGCAGCCAATCCAGAGGGCAGGGGGGCTACACCTTC.

This chain connects TRBV19 to TRBJ2-2, with a weak D call TRBD1 (6 bases). This CDR3 has 15 residues. Germline V gives CDR1 LNHDA, CDR2 SQIVND (reference sequence). Trimming removed 9 bases at V and 6 bases at J, with 20 bases between. The CDR3 region is CASHGGGAVAGELFF. The DNA of the CDR3 is TGTGCCAGCCATGGTGGGGGCGCCGTCGCCGGGGAGCTGTTTTTT.

The chain has TRBV4-1 and TRBJ2-2; D uncertain. Deletions cut 1 base from V and 3 bases from J, with 9 bases between. This CDR3 contains 15 residues. Germline V gene sequence: CDR1 MGHRA, CDR2 YSYEKL. CDR3 nucleotides: TGCGCCAGCAGCCAAGTAGAAGACTACACCGGGGAGCTGTTTTTT. Protein product: CASSQVEDYTGELFF.